Listed below are T cell receptor beta chains from one sample, sequenced in a study of T cell responses to AZD1222 COVID-19 vaccine. The data were produced by immunoSEQ multiplex PCR, yet TCRdb's version contains in-frame clones alone and is incomplete. The data show about 160,000 clones, about 90% seen once. This specimen was peripheral blood, taken on day 0 of MenACWY control vaccination. These receptors were obtained from an adult in good health. Each CDR3 is given with its conserved first and last residue. The order of the fields is V gene, CDR3 length, clone size, J gene, D gene, CDR3 DNA, CDR3 protein. A D gene is named only where the DNA matches it firmly. For some rows the clone size is stated as once, few or many, or as a class when expanded; others skip it.

TRBV7-7	16	once	TRBJ2-5	TRBD2	TGTGCTAGCAGCTTTGGGTCGGGGGGTGACCAAGAGACCCAGTACTTC	CASSFGSGGDQETQYF
TRBV27	18	NA	TRBJ1-6	TRBD1	TGTGCCAGCAGTTTCGCAGGGGACAGGGGAAGGGGTAGTTCACCCCTCCACTTT	CASSFAGDRGRGSSPLHF
TRBV2	14	NA	TRBJ1-5	NA	TGTGCCAGCAGACAGACAGTTAGCAATCAGCCCCAGCATTTT	CASRQTVSNQPQHF
TRBV7-9	17	NA	TRBJ1-5	NA	TGTGCCAGCAGCGCCCTCGACATGCAATGGGGCAATCAGCCCCAGCATTTT	CASSALDMQWGNQPQHF
TRBV2	14	once	TRBJ1-3	NA	TGTGCCAGCACCCCCTCCCCCCCTGGAAACACCATATATTTT	CASTPSPPGNTIYF
TRBV29-1	10	once	TRBJ1-1	NA	TGCAGCTCAACGAACACTGAAGCTTTCTTT	CSSTNTEAFF
TRBV7-3	13	NA	TRBJ2-3	TRBD1	TGTGCCAGCAGCCTACAGGGGCCAGATACGCAGTATTTT	CASSLQGPDTQYF
TRBV19	15	NA	TRBJ1-3	NA	TGTGCCAGTAAACCGACAGGACTCTCTGGAAACACCATATATTTT	CASKPTGLSGNTIYF
TRBV3-1/TRBV3-2	20	NA	TRBJ1-6	TRBD1	TGTGCCAGCAGCCAAGATCGCGGGACAGGGGGCATACGTGGTAATTCACCCCTCCACTTT	CASSQDRGTGGIRGNSPLHF
TRBV7-2	11	NA	TRBJ2-1	NA	TGTGCCAGCAGCTTCGCCAATGAGCAGTTCTTC	CASSFANEQFF
TRBV6-1	19	NA	TRBJ2-1	TRBD2	TGTGCCAGCAGTGCCCGAAGTAGGATGGCGGGAGGTGGTGGCAATGAGCAGTTCTTC	CASSARSRMAGGGGNEQFF
TRBV27	16	NA	TRBJ2-7	TRBD1	TGTGCCAGCAGTTTTACCCCGGGACAGGGGGTCTACGAGCAGTACTTC	CASSFTPGQGVYEQYF
TRBV7-8	13	NA	TRBJ1-1	NA	TGTGCCAGCAGCGTAACAGGAGGAACTGAAGCTTTCTTT	CASSVTGGTEAFF
TRBV6-4	15	NA	TRBJ2-7	NA	TGTGCCAGCAGAGAACGGGGGACCCGCTCCTACGAGCAGTACTTC	CASRERGTRSYEQYF
TRBV19	13	NA	TRBJ1-2	NA	TGTGCCAGTAGTATCAGTCGGGAATTCGGCTACACCTTC	CASSISREFGYTF
TRBV10-3	15	NA	TRBJ1-6	TRBD1	TGTGCCATCAGTGTCAGGGGGCGAGAGGATTCACCCCTCCACTTT	CAISVRGREDSPLHF
TRBV12-3/TRBV12-4	12	NA	TRBJ2-7	TRBD1	TGTGCCAGCAGTACACAGGGGCCCGAGCAGTACTTC	CASSTQGPEQYF
TRBV19	13	NA	TRBJ1-1	NA	TGTGCCAGTAGTAGTCGGGGGGATGCTGAAGCTTTCTTT	CASSSRGDAEAFF
TRBV30	15	NA	TRBJ2-1	NA	TGTGCCGGGGGCAAGGGGGAGCGAACTTACAATGAGCAGTTCTTC	CAGGKGERTYNEQFF
TRBV7-3	16	NA	TRBJ2-1	TRBD2	TGTGCCAGCAGCTTAATCGCAAGCGGGAGATCAAATGAGCAGTTCTTC	CASSLIASGRSNEQFF
TRBV5-1	13	NA	TRBJ1-2	NA	TGCGCCAGCAGCTTGAGCGCGAACTATGGCTACACCTTC	CASSLSANYGYTF
TRBV7-3	18	NA	TRBJ2-1	TRBD2	TGTGCCAGCAGCTTAACACCGGGACTAGCGGGAGCCAACAATGAGCAGTTCTTC	CASSLTPGLAGANNEQFF
TRBV5-1	15	few	TRBJ2-7	TRBD1	TGCGCCAGCAGCTTATGGGGGACAGGGGGCTACGAGCAGTACTTC	CASSLWGTGGYEQYF
TRBV30	15	NA	TRBJ2-2	TRBD1	TGTGCCTGGAGTGTACGAGGGGGCTTCACCGGGGAGCTGTTTTTT	CAWSVRGGFTGELFF
TRBV28	15	NA	TRBJ1-1	NA	TGTGCCAGCAGACCCCCCGGGGGCTCGAACACTGAAGCTTTCTTT	CASRPPGGSNTEAFF
TRBV7-2	12	NA	TRBJ2-7	NA	TGTGCCAGCAGGAAGGGTTTGAACGAGCAGTACTTC	CASRKGLNEQYF
TRBV12-3/TRBV12-4	12	NA	TRBJ2-1	NA	TGTGCCAGCAGAGACTTTTGGGCCGAGCAGTTCTTC	CASRDFWAEQFF
TRBV10-1	16	NA	TRBJ2-3	TRBD2	TGCGCCAGCTCATGGGGCGGGAGTCGTTTTGCAGATACGCAGTATTTT	CASSWGGSRFADTQYF
TRBV6-5	13	NA	TRBJ1-1	NA	TGTGCCAGCAGCACAGGGCTGAACACTGAAGCTTTCTTT	CASSTGLNTEAFF
TRBV18	15	NA	TRBJ2-5	NA	TGTGCCAGCTCACCACCCTCAGGATTACAAGAGACCCAGTACTTC	CASSPPSGLQETQYF
TRBV12-3/TRBV12-4	13	NA	TRBJ2-5	NA	TGTGCCAGCACCCCTGGTTGGGAAGAGACCCAGTACTTC	CASTPGWEETQYF
TRBV29-1	14	NA	TRBJ2-7	NA	TGCAGCGTTGAAGGAGGGCCAGGGTGGGACGAGCAGTACTTC	CSVEGGPGWDEQYF
TRBV18	11	NA	TRBJ2-5	NA	TGTGCCAGCTTCACCGGGGAGACCCAGTACTTC	CASFTGETQYF
TRBV12-3/TRBV12-4	13	NA	TRBJ1-1	NA	TGTGCCACCCAGGGACAAACAAACACTGAAGCTTTCTTT	CATQGQTNTEAFF
TRBV24-1	15	NA	TRBJ1-1	NA	TGTGCCACCAGTGAGCCCAAAGGACGGGCAGGGGAAGCTTTCTTT	CATSEPKGRAGEAFF
TRBV21-1	13	NA	TRBJ2-7	NA	TGTGCCAGGATTGGGCTAGCGGGAGTTGGGCAGTACTTC	CARIGLAGVGQYF
TRBV19	15	NA	TRBJ1-2	TRBD1	TGTGCCAGTAGTATAGATGGGACAGTCGGCTATGGCTACACCTTC	CASSIDGTVGYGYTF
TRBV5-6	14	NA	TRBJ2-7	NA	TGTGCCAGCAGCCTGCAGGGAGTTACCTACGAGCAGTACTTC	CASSLQGVTYEQYF
TRBV19	15	NA	TRBJ1-5	NA	TGTGCCAGTAGGTCAGCAGGGGTCCCGTCTTGGCCCCAGCATTTT	CASRSAGVPSWPQHF
TRBV7-6	16	NA	TRBJ2-2	NA	TGTGCCAGCACTCCCGTAGACGGGGACGGCACCGGGGAGCTGTTTTTT	CASTPVDGDGTGELFF
TRBV24-1	15	NA	TRBJ2-3	NA	TGTGCCACCAGTGATCCGGGGCCTAGCACAGATACGCAGTATTTT	CATSDPGPSTDTQYF
TRBV4-2	15	NA	TRBJ2-7	NA	TGTGCCAGCAGCCAAGGGGGTGGGAGCAACTACGAGCAGTACTTC	CASSQGGGSNYEQYF
TRBV5-5	15	NA	TRBJ1-2	NA	TGTGCCAGCAGTTCATGGACGTCAGAGAACTATGGCTACACCTTC	CASSSWTSENYGYTF
TRBV2	13	NA	TRBJ2-7	NA	TGTGCCAGCAGTGAATGGGTTTCCTACGAGCAGTACTTC	CASSEWVSYEQYF
TRBV21-1	18	few	TRBJ2-5	NA	TGTGCCAGCAGCCCCCCGCCAGGCTCGGGACAGTTTCAAGAGACCCAGTACTTC	CASSPPPGSGQFQETQYF
TRBV12-3/TRBV12-4	13	few	TRBJ2-7	NA	TGTGCCAGCAGTCGAAACCAGGGACTGAAGCAGTACTTC	CASSRNQGLKQYF
TRBV7-3	19	NA	TRBJ2-4	NA	TGTGCCAGCAGCTTAAGGGTCTTGGCAGGGGAGGGTAAGGGAAACATTCAGTACTTC	CASSLRVLAGEGKGNIQYF
TRBV7-9	19	NA	TRBJ1-1	NA	TGTGCCAGCAGCTTAAACCCCTCTTTTGGATTAACTACGAACACTGAAGCTTTCTTT	CASSLNPSFGLTTNTEAFF
TRBV29-1	13	NA	TRBJ1-2	NA	TGCAGCGTTGATACAGGTTCGAACTATGGCTACACCTTC	CSVDTGSNYGYTF
TRBV27	13	NA	TRBJ1-2	NA	TGTGCCAGCAGTTTTGCGGGGAACTATGGCTACACCTTC	CASSFAGNYGYTF